Detailed here is one T cell receptor beta chain. Original processing methods: Counts of nucleated cells, estimated from reference gene primer amplification, were obtained. Some clones are missing from TCRdb's copy, which holds only in-frame ones; the method was immunoSEQ multiplex PCR. That table supplies the V and J calls and clone size; D and trimming were determined from the DNA. The sample carries some 150,000 clones, more than 75% recorded once. This record comes from a study of blood T cell repertoires in COVID-19. From germline, CDR1 is LGHDT and CDR2 YNNKEL (reference sequence). This CDR3 has 11 amino acids. Deletions cut 2 bases from V and 3 bases from J, with 2 bases between.

This chain joins TRBV3-1 (or the pseudogene TRBV3-2) and TRBJ2-7; D unclear. Sequencing input: peripheral blood. The TCR sequence derives from a man aged 50-60 years with active COVID-19. CDR3 DNA: TGTGCCAGCAGCCAATACTACGAGCAGTACTTC. Its translation: CASSQYYEQYF.